The TCR beta chain described here comes from a study of OX40 agonist ivuxolimab in advanced cancers. Study results and caveats: At 0.1 to 3.0 mg/kg, clonal expansion of CD4+ and CD8+ blood T cells had occurred by week 6.

TCRdb's copy holds only in-frame clones and misses some; the assay was immunoSEQ multiplex PCR. The sample contains about 17,000 clones, almost 85% of which appear only once. Germline lookup yields CDR1 SGHVS and CDR2 FNYEAQ. The CDR3 covers 15 residues. The J segment lost 3 bases and the V segment lost 5 bases, leaving 4 bases of the junction unmatched. Note on this clone: Antigen unknown.

This material consisted of CD4+ or CD8+ T cells sorted from blood, taken in a trial of the OX40 agonist ivuxolimab. The TCR sequence derives from an adult with an advanced solid tumor such as melanoma, head and neck, liver or kidney cancer. This chain uses TRBV7-6 with TRBJ2-3; 11 bases fit TRBD2. For the CDR3, the DNA is TGTGCCAGCAGCCTCGGGACTAGCGGAACAGATACGCAGTATTTT. Residues: CASSLGTSGTDTQYF.